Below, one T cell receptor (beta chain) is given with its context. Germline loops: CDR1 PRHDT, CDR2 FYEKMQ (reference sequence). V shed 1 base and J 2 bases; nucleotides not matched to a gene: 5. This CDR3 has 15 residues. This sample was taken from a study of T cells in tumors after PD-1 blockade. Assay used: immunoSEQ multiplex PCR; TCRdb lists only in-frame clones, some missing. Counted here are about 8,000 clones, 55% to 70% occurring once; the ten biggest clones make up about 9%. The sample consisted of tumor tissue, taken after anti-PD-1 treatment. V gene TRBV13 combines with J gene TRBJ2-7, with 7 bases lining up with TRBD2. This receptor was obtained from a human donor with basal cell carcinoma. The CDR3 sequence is CASSLAGGSPYEQYF. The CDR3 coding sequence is TGTGCCAGCAGCTTAGCGGGCGGGAGCCCCTACGAGCAGTACTTC.